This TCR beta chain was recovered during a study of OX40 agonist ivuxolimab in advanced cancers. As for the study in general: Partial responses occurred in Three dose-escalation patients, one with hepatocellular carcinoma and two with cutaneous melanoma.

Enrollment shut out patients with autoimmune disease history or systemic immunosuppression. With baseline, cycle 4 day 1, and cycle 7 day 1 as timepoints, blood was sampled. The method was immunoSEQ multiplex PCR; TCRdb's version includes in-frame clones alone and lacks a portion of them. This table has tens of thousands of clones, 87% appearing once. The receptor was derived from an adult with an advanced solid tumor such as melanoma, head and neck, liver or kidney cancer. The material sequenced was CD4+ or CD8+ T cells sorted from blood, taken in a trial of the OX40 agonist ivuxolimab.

CDR3 residues: CASSLQIGRGNTEAFF. CDR3 DNA sequence: TGTGCCAGCAGTTTACAGATCGGCAGGGGTAACACTGAAGCTTTCTTT. The chain has TRBV28 and TRBJ1-1, with D maybe TRBD1 (6 bases). CDR3 length equals 16 residues. Germline values: CDR1 MDHEN, CDR2 SYDVKM. V dropped 2 bases and J dropped 2 bases, with 15 bases sitting between them.